This T cell receptor (beta chain) came from a study of cytomegalovirus exposure and HLA in healthy donors. Study details: In a previous analysis, 95 million to 130 million unique TCR beta sequences were found from 170 million or so T cells.

Whole-study findings and limits: A few chains tied to CMV proved CMV antigen-specific in vitro. In an earlier analysis, most TCR beta V segments were productive about 87% or about 30% of the time. Accurate HLA-A and HLA-B prediction from TCR beta sequences was reported for most subjects.

Regarding this clone: Its antigen remains unknown.

This CDR3 is 15 amino acids long. Germline trimming cut 4 bases from V and 2 bases from J; bases unmatched to any gene: 5. Germline CDR1 SGHVS, CDR2 FQNEAQ. Primers: 60 Vbeta forward and 13 Jbeta reverse. Using immunoSEQ multiplex PCR, the repertoire was profiled, and TCRdb retains in-frame clones only, with some absent. The sample holds over 95,000 clones; 77% are singletons and the top ten take 11%. The chain uses TRBV7-8 and TRBJ2-1; 7 bases agree with TRBD1. Sequencing input: PBMCs. The TCR sequence derives from a man aged 35 to 55 in good health and CMV-seropositive. The CDR3: CASSSTGVPYNEQFF. Here the CDR3 DNA reads TGTGCCAGCAGCTCCACAGGGGTACCCTACAATGAGCAGTTCTTC.